This T cell receptor beta chain appears in the sequencing data of a study of regulatory T cells in long-lasting Graves disease. Findings of the study overall: With under 3,500 shared public clonotypes, persistent patients exceeded new patients, who shared over 950.

Noted time point: newly diagnosed GD, antithyroid drugs for less than 3 months. From PBMCs, RNA was extracted and then used to make the TCR library. EDTA tubes received approximately 8.4 milliliters of collected peripheral blood. Construction of TCR beta libraries relied on iRepertoire HTBI primers and on Arm-PCR targeting CDR3 regions. TCRdb independently ran MiXCR on the multiplex PCR reads; one entry per CDR3 protein. Of approximately 350,000 distinct CDR3 sequences listed, 15% to 20% are singletons. The V and J ends lost 4 bases and 5 bases, in that order; junction bases with no gene match: 8. CDR1 and CDR2 (germline): SGDLS, YYNGEE. The CDR3 is 16 amino acids. Points on this clonotype: The antigen remains undetermined.

The same sample was also used in a study of T cells in Graves' hyperthyroidism and ophthalmopathy. According to that study: Stable Graves' hyperthyroidism meant no ophthalmopathy progression within 18 months. During a first-round RT-PCR of the TCR CDR3, the HTBI primer set was used.

The source of this sequence is a woman aged 18-29 years with Graves disease. V is TRBV9 and J is TRBJ2-7, with 14 bases identical to TRBD2. The sequenced sample was peripheral blood mononuclear cells (PBMCs), obtained at new diagnosis, from a patient treated with antithyroid drugs. The CDR3 reads CASSPSPGLAGDEQYF. CDR3 nucleotide sequence: TGTGCCAGCAGCCCATCACCGGGACTAGCGGGAGACGAGCAGTACTTC.